The T cell receptor beta chain under discussion was sequenced for a study of shared clonotypes between healthy human individuals. Clones were sequenced by immunoSEQ multiplex PCR, and TCRdb holds only the in-frame ones, with some missing. In the table there are about 590,000 clones, about 95% of which are singletons. It was CD45RO-negative cells, positively selected for CCR7, that made up naive CD8 cells, with terminally differentiated effector memory CD45RA+ cells excluded. The junction had 0 bases not matched to a gene; V was cut back by 5 bases and J by 4 bases. CDR3 size: 13 residues. Germline lookup yields CDR1 MNHNS and CDR2 SASEGT.

The material sequenced was naive CD8+ T cells sorted from blood. This TCR came from a woman between 25 and 40 years old in good health. The chain carries TRBV6-1 and TRBJ2-2; 8 bases are a match to TRBD1. This CDR3 reads CASSTGGTGELFF. The CDR3 DNA reads TGTGCCAGCAGTACAGGGGGCACCGGGGAGCTGTTTTTT.